A selection of T cell receptor beta chains follows, all from one sample in a study of blood T cell repertoires in COVID-19. Repertoires were generated with immunoSEQ multiplex PCR, while TCRdb's copy carries only in-frame clones and drops some. The sample consists of about 100,000 clones, about four fifths of them appearing once. Sequences were obtained from peripheral blood. These receptors all come from a man in his 70s with acute or convalescent COVID-19. The CDR3 runs from the conserved cysteine through the conserved F or W. A D gene is named only where the DNA matches it firmly. Clone size is given for some rows only: seen once, a few or many times, or a class if the clone is expanded.

cdr3_nt cdr3_aa v_call d_call clone_size j_call cdr3_length
TGCGCCAGCAGCTCCGGGACAGGGGCTGAAGCTTTCTTT CASSSGTGAEAFF TRBV10-1 TRBD1 NA TRBJ1-1 13
TGTGCCAGCAGCGTGCGGGGGGACGCAGATACGCAGTATTTT CASSVRGDADTQYF TRBV9 TRBD2 NA TRBJ2-3 14
TGTGCCAGCAGCGAGACAGGGGGTGGCTACACCTTC CASSETGGGYTF TRBV7-3 TRBD1 NA TRBJ1-2 12
TGTGCCAGCAGTTTCGGACAGGCTGAGGGTGAAAAACTGTTTTTT CASSFGQAEGEKLFF TRBV6-2/TRBV6-3 TRBD1 NA TRBJ1-4 15
TGTGCCAGCAGCGCAGACAGGGGAAACACCATATATTTT CASSADRGNTIYF TRBV11-2 NA NA TRBJ1-3 13
TGTGCCAGCTCGCCACTCCCCACAGAACATAGCACAGATACGCAGTATTTT CASSPLPTEHSTDTQYF TRBV18 NA NA TRBJ2-3 17
TGTGCCAGCAGCCAGACTAGTACCGGGGAGCTGTTTTTT CASSQTSTGELFF TRBV3-1/TRBV3-2 NA NA TRBJ2-2 13
TGCGCCAGCAGCTTTCTACAGGGATTTAATGAAAAACTGTTTTTT CASSFLQGFNEKLFF TRBV5-1 NA few TRBJ1-4 15
TGTGCCAGCAGTCCATCCGGGACAGGGGGCTACGAGCAGTACTTC CASSPSGTGGYEQYF TRBV28 TRBD1 NA TRBJ2-7 15
TGCGCCAGCAGTGCGACAGGATATAATTCACCCCTCCACTTT CASSATGYNSPLHF TRBV10-2 NA NA TRBJ1-6 14
TGCAGCGTTAAGAACCGACAGGGTGGAGATACGCAGTATTTT CSVKNRQGGDTQYF TRBV29-1 TRBD1 once TRBJ2-3 14
TGTGCCAGTTCGTCAGAGAGGTTCGGGAACACTGAAGCTTTCTTT CASSSERFGNTEAFF TRBV18 NA NA TRBJ1-1 15
TGTGCCAGCAGCCCGGGACAGGGCTACGAGCAGTACTTC CASSPGQGYEQYF TRBV28 TRBD1 NA TRBJ2-7 13
TGCGCCAGCAGCGCGGACAGGGGGCAGAATGGCTACACCTTC CASSADRGQNGYTF TRBV4-3 TRBD1 few TRBJ1-2 14
TGTGCCAGCAGCTCCGGACAGGGTTACGGCTACACCTTC CASSSGQGYGYTF TRBV5-5 TRBD1 NA TRBJ1-2 13
TGTGCCAGCAGCGCGCGACAGGGGATCGTTTTTGTGTGTTACAATGAGCAGTTCTTC CASSARQGIVFVCYNEQFF TRBV9 TRBD1 NA TRBJ2-1 19
TGTGCCAGCAGCTCAGACTATCCCGGGGAGCTGTTTTTT CASSSDYPGELFF TRBV3-1/TRBV3-2 NA few TRBJ2-2 13